Listed below are T cell receptor beta chains from one sample, sequenced in a study of blood T cell repertoires in COVID-19. TCRdb's table, derived via immunoSEQ multiplex PCR, lists solely in-frame clones and lacks some. This sample has 120,000 or so clones, with around three quarters found just once. The sequenced material came from peripheral blood. Every receptor here comes from an older woman with acute or convalescent COVID-19. The CDR3 runs from the conserved cysteine through the conserved F or W. Fields, in order: clone size, D gene, V gene, J gene, CDR3 DNA, CDR3 protein. D genes are given only for firm matches. A row's size may be missing; if present it is once, few, many or a size class.

few,TRBD1,TRBV5-1,TRBJ1-6,TGCGCCAGCAGCCTGACAGGGAGCAGGCATAATTCACCCCTCCACTTT,CASSLTGSRHNSPLHF
NA,TRBD1,TRBV24-1,TRBJ2-5,TGTGCCACCAGTGATCCTCCCGGGACAGGGGTGGTGGAGACCCAGTACTTC,CATSDPPGTGVVETQYF
NA,TRBD1,TRBV5-1,TRBJ1-3,TGCGCCAGCAGCTTGGCCGGGACAGCCAGAGGAAACACCATATATTTT,CASSLAGTARGNTIYF
few,NA,TRBV3-1/TRBV3-2,TRBJ2-7,TGTGCCAGCAGCCAAGGTCCGTACGAGCAGTACTTC,CASSQGPYEQYF
few,TRBD1,TRBV11-3,TRBJ2-1,TGTGCCAGCAGCCCCGCCGGGACAGGACCCGGCGAGCAGTTCTTC,CASSPAGTGPGEQFF
NA,TRBD1,TRBV5-1,TRBJ2-3,TGCGCCAGCAGCTACAGGGGGCTAGGGGGCACAGATACGCAGTATTTT,CASSYRGLGGTDTQYF
NA,NA,TRBV7-6,TRBJ1-2,TGTGCCAGCAGCCCGAGCGGAGCGCTTAGTAGCTACACCTTC,CASSPSGALSSYTF
NA,NA,TRBV3-1/TRBV3-2,TRBJ1-1,TGTGCCAGCAGCCAAGATTGGCCGAACACTGAAGCTTTCTTT,CASSQDWPNTEAFF
NA,TRBD2,TRBV13,TRBJ2-3,TGTGCCAGCAGCTTAGGTGGGACTAGCGGAGATACGCAGTATTTT,CASSLGGTSGDTQYF
few,NA,TRBV9,TRBJ2-3,TGTGCCAGCAGCGTTCAGGCCCCAGATACGCAGTATTTT,CASSVQAPDTQYF
NA,NA,TRBV2,TRBJ2-1,TGTGCCAGCTTACTGGGGCTACCCGGGGGCAATGAGCAGTTCTTC,CASLLGLPGGNEQFF
once,NA,TRBV7-9,TRBJ1-2,TGTGCCAGCAGCTTAGGAGGCCCGGGAGGCTACACCTTC,CASSLGGPGGYTF
NA,NA,TRBV21-1,TRBJ1-1,TGTGCCAGCAGCAAAGCTGGAGGAATGAACACTGAAGCTTTCTTT,CASSKAGGMNTEAFF
once,TRBD1,TRBV4-3,TRBJ1-2,TGCGCCAGCAGCCAAGATGTGGGATTGACAGGGAACTCTGGCTACACCTTC,CASSQDVGLTGNSGYTF
once,NA,TRBV7-9,TRBJ1-4,TGTGCCAGCAGCGTCCTCGGAGGGTCTAATGAAAAACTGTTTTTT,CASSVLGGSNEKLFF
few,NA,TRBV5-3,TRBJ1-1,TGTGCCAGAAGCTCGATCCTCCGGGACTGGGGCACTGAAGCTTTCTTT,CARSSILRDWGTEAFF
NA,TRBD1,TRBV28,TRBJ2-7,TGTGCCAGCAGTTTTGGGGACAGGGGTTACGAGCAGTACTTC,CASSFGDRGYEQYF
NA,NA,TRBV3-1/TRBV3-2,TRBJ1-3,TGTGCCAGCAGCCAAGTGGCGGGGGCTCCTGGAAACACCATATATTTT,CASSQVAGAPGNTIYF
NA,TRBD1,TRBV28,TRBJ2-2,TGTGCCAGCAGTGTTACAGGGGGGCGGGTCACCGGGGAGCTGTTTTTT,CASSVTGGRVTGELFF
NA,NA,TRBV7-3,TRBJ2-1,TGTGCCAGCAGCCGGCTCGGGACTGGCTCCTACAATGAGCAGTTCTTC,CASSRLGTGSYNEQFF
NA,NA,TRBV28,TRBJ1-5,TGTGCCAGCAGCCTTACCCAGATCTCGCTCGAGACATCGAATCAGCCCCAGCATTTT,CASSLTQISLETSNQPQHF
few,NA,TRBV11-2,TRBJ1-3,TGTGCCAGCAGCTCGTCGGGGTTCTCTGGAAACACCATATATTTT,CASSSSGFSGNTIYF
once,NA,TRBV18,TRBJ1-4,TGTGCCAGCTCACCCACTCAGGGGTCTGAAAAACTGTTTTTT,CASSPTQGSEKLFF
NA,NA,TRBV19,TRBJ1-1,TGTGCCAGTAGTCCGACGGACAGAAGTAGTCTTGGCACTGAAGCTTTCTTT,CASSPTDRSSLGTEAFF
NA,TRBD1,TRBV2,TRBJ1-2,TGTGCCAGTGGGGGACAGGGATGGTTCTATGGCTACACCTTC,CASGGQGWFYGYTF
NA,NA,TRBV6-1,TRBJ1-4,TGTGCCAGCAGTGAACTCATGGGTGGTGCGCGGGAAAAACTGTTTTTT,CASSELMGGAREKLFF
many,NA,TRBV6-5,TRBJ2-7,TGTGCCAGCAGTTACTCGGGCAGGCTCTACGAGCAGTACTTC,CASSYSGRLYEQYF
NA,TRBD1,TRBV5-1,TRBJ2-1,TGCGCCAGCAGTACAGGACAGGGGGCCGATGAGCAGTTCTTC,CASSTGQGADEQFF
few,NA,TRBV5-1,TRBJ1-1,TGCGCCAGCAGTAAGTCACAGGGGAACACTGAAGCTTTCTTT,CASSKSQGNTEAFF
once,TRBD2,TRBV4-2,TRBJ2-5,TGTGCCAGCAGCCAAGTTAGCGGGGGGGAAGAGACCCAGTACTTC,CASSQVSGGEETQYF
NA,TRBD1,TRBV6-1,TRBJ1-2,TGTGCCAGCAGTGAAGGGACCAGGACAGGGGATGGCTACACCTTC,CASSEGTRTGDGYTF
NA,TRBD1,TRBV25-1,TRBJ2-1,TGTGCCAGCAGTGAATGGGACAGGGACTTCTATTTTGAGCAGTTCTTC,CASSEWDRDFYFEQFF
NA,TRBD1,TRBV7-2,TRBJ1-6,TGTGCCAGCAGCCTCGGAAGGGGGCGAAGGAATTCACCCCTCCACTTT,CASSLGRGRRNSPLHF
few,NA,TRBV19,TRBJ1-4,TGTGCCAGTAGTCCCCCCGGGAATACCTATGAAAAACTGTTTTTT,CASSPPGNTYEKLFF
NA,NA,TRBV7-2,TRBJ1-5,TGTGCCAGCAGCTTGAGGGAACAGGGTCAGCCCCAGCATTTT,CASSLREQGQPQHF
NA,NA,TRBV6-5,TRBJ1-1,TGTGCCAGCAGTTACTCAACTAGGCAGGCCAACACTGAAGCTTTCTTT,CASSYSTRQANTEAFF
once,NA,TRBV9,TRBJ1-2,TGTGCCAGCAGCCGAGAGGGGGGGGCGAAGGGTGGCTACACCTTC,CASSREGGAKGGYTF
NA,NA,TRBV10-3,TRBJ1-5,TGTGCCATCGGTCCGATGGGAGATAGCAATCAGCCCCAGCATTTT,CAIGPMGDSNQPQHF
few,NA,TRBV5-1,TRBJ1-1,TGCGCCAGCAGCTTGGCCGGGACTGAGTTTGGCACTGAAGCTTTCTTT,CASSLAGTEFGTEAFF
NA,NA,TRBV10-3,TRBJ2-3,TGTGCCATCCAAAGCACAGATACGCAGTATTTT,CAIQSTDTQYF
few,NA,TRBV4-2,TRBJ1-2,TGTGCCAGCAGCCCTGCGGAGGGGCAGGGAAGTGGCTACACCTTC,CASSPAEGQGSGYTF
few,TRBD1,TRBV7-9,TRBJ1-2,TGTGCCAGCAGCCCTGGACAGGGTGATGGCTACACCTTC,CASSPGQGDGYTF